Here is one T cell receptor (beta chain) with its context. Its specificity is unknown. This CDR3 comprises 13 residues. Germline V lookup: CDR1 SEHNR, CDR2 FQNEAQ (reference sequence). With 60 Vbeta and 13 Jbeta primers, the PCR was carried out. Generated by immunoSEQ multiplex PCR, the TCRdb table keeps only in-frame clones and is missing some. Of 150,000 to 200,000 clones in the sample, 70% to 80% were seen once. The sample is drawn from a study of cytomegalovirus exposure and HLA in healthy donors. Study results and limitations: A previous analysis found most TCR beta V segments productive roughly 90% or roughly 30% of the time. Exclusion as indistinguishable affected some V segments, including TRBV6-2 and TRBV6-3.

Despite likely unrecorded immune exposures, the donors were nominally healthy at the time of sampling. The chain links TRBV7-9 to TRBJ2-5, with 7 positions matching TRBD2. The assigned J gene may be wrong: the sequence end matches TRBJ2-7 better. Sequences were obtained from PBMCs. The TCR was taken from a man aged 25 to 40 in good health and CMV-seropositive. CDR3 nucleotide sequence: TGTGCCAGCGAGACTAGCTCGTCGTACGAGCAGTACTTC. Protein: CASETSSSYEQYF.